The source of this TCR beta chain is a study of cytomegalovirus exposure and HLA in healthy donors. The CDR3 covers 13 residues. Germline V lookup: CDR1 LNHDA, CDR2 SQIVND (reference sequence). V lost 6 bases, J lost 8 bases, and 11 bases lay in between. Assay: immunoSEQ multiplex PCR; the TCRdb copy retains only in-frame clones and omits some. This table has 120,000 to 150,000 clones, around 88% appearing once. Study conclusions and caveats: In vitro checks showed that a few CMV-associated chains really do target CMV antigens. Cytomegalovirus association was listed for 164 TCR beta chains. The classifier reportedly diagnosed cytomegalovirus status with high specificity and sensitivity. Among TCR sequences, most were rare, though some public TCRs appeared in many donors.

A note on this clone: Antigen: not known.

This clonotype originated in a woman in her late teens or twenties in good health and CMV-seropositive. The rearrangement uses TRBV19 and TRBJ1-6, with a weak D call TRBD1 (6 bases). The sequencing input was PBMCs. This CDR3 is CASSGQHYSPLHF. The CDR3 coding sequence is TGTGCCAGTAGCGGACAGCATTATTCACCCCTCCACTTT.